These T cell receptor beta chains were read from a single sample in a study of CD8+ T cells in alopecia areata. Repertoires were generated with immunoSEQ multiplex PCR, while TCRdb's copy carries only in-frame clones and drops some. Counted here are approximately 280,000 clones, 58% occurring once; the ten biggest clones make up around 1.7%. Sequences were derived from CD4+ T cells sorted from blood, sampled at week 24, from a patient treated with tofacitinib. The receptors originated from a human donor with alopecia areata. CDR3s leave out the opening cysteine and the closing phenylalanine or tryptophan.

TRBV29-1	TRBJ2-7	SAKTGPGGEQY
TRBV5-4	TRBJ2-7	ASSPPGTGRNEQY
TRBV4-2	TRBJ2-3	ASSPGTSGGVSTDTQY
TRBV5-4	TRBJ1-1	ASHRGGAGGTEAF
TRBV5-1	TRBJ2-2	ASSFSLTGPVNTGELF
TRBV27	TRBJ1-2	ASSLKDNYGYT
TRBV30	TRBJ2-4	AWTWGVKNIQY
TRBV29-1	TRBJ1-4	SVEDRKQVNRNEKLF
TRBV5-1	TRBJ1-2	ASRDGLSDYGYT
TRBV29-1	TRBJ1-1	SVGEYMNTEAF
TRBV5-6	TRBJ1-2	ASPPLRGIYGYT
TRBV6-6	TRBJ1-3	ASRRDRAPSGNTIY
TRBV29-1	TRBJ1-2	SVPGTGNYGYT
TRBV5-1	TRBJ2-7	ASSSGQGLAYEQY
TRBV4-2	TRBJ2-5	ASSPRDRGTETQY
TRBV2	TRBJ2-7	ASTSTYEQY
TRBV29-1	TRBJ2-5	SVAQGQETQY